This is a list of T cell receptor beta chains from one sample in a study of T-cell memory formation after mild COVID-19. TCRdb analysed the 5' RACE reads with MiXCR anew, one entry per CDR3 protein. The sample has roughly 310,000 distinct CDR3 sequences; around a sixth are singletons. Specimen: PBMCs or a T cell subset sorted from them (not recorded which). These receptors were obtained from a man aged 18-30 years who had mild COVID-19 (a few samples of this study predate the infection). Cell type and time point are not known. Each CDR3 is given with its conserved first and last residue. Fields, in order: clone size, V gene, J gene, D gene, CDR3 protein, CDR3 DNA. The D gene is left open where the match is weak. Rows may omit the clone size; those that give it use once, few, many or a size class.

clone size: few; V gene: TRBV29-1; J gene: TRBJ2-1; D gene: -; CDR3 protein: CSVGKYNEQFF; CDR3 DNA: TGCAGCGTTGGCAAATACAATGAGCAGTTCTTC
clone size: once; V gene: TRBV2; J gene: TRBJ1-5; D gene: TRBD1; CDR3 protein: CASSTGAVQPQHF; CDR3 DNA: TGTGCCAGCAGTACAGGGGCGGTTCAGCCCCAGCATTTT
clone size: many; V gene: TRBV10-2; J gene: TRBJ2-1; D gene: -; CDR3 protein: CASMSPRQVKDNEQFF; CDR3 DNA: TGCGCCAGCATGTCCCCCCGACAGGTGAAGGACAATGAGCAGTTCTTC
clone size: few; V gene: TRBV4-3; J gene: TRBJ2-2; D gene: -; CDR3 protein: CASSGSGGQISGELFF; CDR3 DNA: TGCGCCAGCAGCGGATCGGGGGGCCAGATTTCCGGGGAGCTGTTTTTT
clone size: few; V gene: TRBV7-9; J gene: TRBJ2-7; D gene: -; CDR3 protein: CASSPKDSYEQYF; CDR3 DNA: TGTGCCAGCAGCCCAAAAGACAGCTACGAGCAGTACTTC
clone size: -; V gene: TRBV5-1; J gene: TRBJ1-2; D gene: -; CDR3 protein: CASSEDGRGYTF; CDR3 DNA: TGCGCCAGCAGCGAGGACGGAAGAGGCTACACCTTC
clone size: -; V gene: TRBV6-6; J gene: TRBJ1-2; D gene: -; CDR3 protein: CAIPQPGGGYTF; CDR3 DNA: TGTGCCATCCCCCAGCCGGGGGGGGGCTACACCTTC
clone size: few; V gene: TRBV15; J gene: TRBJ2-7; D gene: TRBD1; CDR3 protein: CATSKRQGYEQYF; CDR3 DNA: TGTGCCACCAGCAAGCGACAGGGCTACGAGCAGTACTTC
clone size: -; V gene: TRBV14; J gene: TRBJ1-4; D gene: -; CDR3 protein: CASRAQVYEKLFF; CDR3 DNA: TGTGCCAGCAGAGCCCAGGTCTATGAAAAACTGTTTTTT
clone size: few; V gene: TRBV20-1; J gene: TRBJ1-3; D gene: TRBD1; CDR3 protein: CSARFPKGQGQSGNTIYF; CDR3 DNA: TGCAGTGCTAGATTCCCCAAGGGACAGGGGCAATCTGGAAACACCATATATTTT
clone size: few; V gene: TRBV6-6; J gene: TRBJ1-6; D gene: -; CDR3 protein: CASSPFNSPLHF; CDR3 DNA: TGTGCCAGCAGTCCCTTTAATTCACCCCTCCACTTT
clone size: -; V gene: TRBV4-3; J gene: TRBJ2-7; D gene: TRBD1; CDR3 protein: CASSQDSPIGTVVGYEQYF; CDR3 DNA: TGCGCCAGCAGCCAAGATTCTCCCATTGGGACAGTAGTCGGCTACGAGCAGTACTTC
clone size: few; V gene: TRBV6-5; J gene: TRBJ2-7; D gene: -; CDR3 protein: CASSPYRGSYEQYF; CDR3 DNA: TGTGCCAGCAGCCCTTACCGGGGGTCCTACGAGCAGTACTTC
clone size: few; V gene: TRBV9; J gene: TRBJ2-7; D gene: -; CDR3 protein: CASSATGGSYEQYF; CDR3 DNA: TGTGCCAGCAGCGCCACCGGGGGCTCCTACGAGCAGTACTTC
clone size: few; V gene: TRBV4-3; J gene: TRBJ2-5; D gene: -; CDR3 protein: CASSQGGRVQETQYF; CDR3 DNA: TGCGCCAGCAGCCAAGGTGGAAGGGTACAAGAGACCCAGTACTTC
clone size: -; V gene: TRBV7-8; J gene: TRBJ2-5; D gene: TRBD2; CDR3 protein: CASSRGLRETQYF; CDR3 DNA: TGTGCCAGCAGCCGGGGACTAAGAGAGACCCAGTACTTC
clone size: few; V gene: TRBV4-1; J gene: TRBJ2-3; D gene: TRBD1; CDR3 protein: CASSLWTGPTDTQYF; CDR3 DNA: TGCGCCAGCAGCCTCTGGACAGGGCCAACAGATACGCAGTATTTT
clone size: -; V gene: TRBV12-3/TRBV12-4; J gene: TRBJ2-2; D gene: TRBD1; CDR3 protein: CATSKGQYPGELFF; CDR3 DNA: TGTGCCACCTCGAAGGGACAGTATCCCGGGGAGCTGTTTTTT
clone size: few; V gene: TRBV7-8; J gene: TRBJ1-2; D gene: -; CDR3 protein: CASSPSGADGYTF; CDR3 DNA: TGTGCCAGCAGCCCCTCAGGGGCGGATGGCTACACCTTC
clone size: few; V gene: TRBV6-2/TRBV6-3; J gene: TRBJ1-2; D gene: TRBD1; CDR3 protein: CAGRTGHGYTF; CDR3 DNA: TGTGCCGGACGGACAGGTCATGGCTACACCTTC
clone size: -; V gene: TRBV20-1; J gene: TRBJ2-5; D gene: -; CDR3 protein: CSAHRTTDRSETQYF; CDR3 DNA: TGCAGTGCCCACCGCACCACAGACAGGTCGGAGACCCAGTACTTC
clone size: -; V gene: TRBV12-3/TRBV12-4; J gene: TRBJ2-5; D gene: TRBD2; CDR3 protein: CASTLGAGEGTQYF; CDR3 DNA: TGTGCCAGCACCCTTGGGGCGGGGGAGGGGACCCAGTACTTC
clone size: many; V gene: TRBV5-1; J gene: TRBJ2-1; D gene: -; CDR3 protein: CASSPPEPLDEQFF; CDR3 DNA: TGCGCCAGCAGCCCGCCGGAGCCATTGGATGAGCAGTTCTTC
clone size: -; V gene: TRBV5-1; J gene: TRBJ1-1; D gene: -; CDR3 protein: CASSEQANTEAFF; CDR3 DNA: TGCGCCAGCAGCGAACAGGCGAACACTGAAGCTTTCTTT
clone size: many; V gene: TRBV5-1; J gene: TRBJ2-4; D gene: -; CDR3 protein: CASSRSGGMNIQYF; CDR3 DNA: TGCGCCAGCAGTCGATCAGGGGGGATGAACATTCAGTACTTC
clone size: -; V gene: TRBV7-3; J gene: TRBJ2-3; D gene: TRBD2; CDR3 protein: CASSPHGGVGTDTQYF; CDR3 DNA: TGTGCCAGCAGCCCCCACGGGGGGGTAGGCACAGATACGCAGTATTTT
clone size: -; V gene: TRBV4-1; J gene: TRBJ1-5; D gene: -; CDR3 protein: CASSPGAPDGPQHF; CDR3 DNA: TGCGCCAGCAGCCCGGGAGCCCCGGATGGGCCCCAGCATTTT
clone size: -; V gene: TRBV10-3; J gene: TRBJ1-1; D gene: -; CDR3 protein: CAISSENTEAFF; CDR3 DNA: TGTGCCATCAGTTCAGAGAACACTGAAGCTTTCTTT
clone size: -; V gene: TRBV7-2; J gene: TRBJ2-5; D gene: -; CDR3 protein: CASSYSHMQETQYF; CDR3 DNA: TGTGCCAGCAGCTACAGTCACATGCAAGAGACCCAGTACTTC
clone size: -; V gene: TRBV11-1; J gene: TRBJ2-5; D gene: -; CDR3 protein: CASSFRGGQETQYF; CDR3 DNA: TGTGCCAGCAGCTTCAGGGGGGGCCAAGAGACCCAGTACTTC
clone size: -; V gene: TRBV4-2; J gene: TRBJ2-1; D gene: TRBD2; CDR3 protein: CASRDLAGGNNEQFF; CDR3 DNA: TGTGCCAGCAGGGACCTAGCGGGGGGGAACAATGAGCAGTTCTTC
clone size: many; V gene: TRBV7-2; J gene: TRBJ2-3; D gene: -; CDR3 protein: CASSSLGGRKDTQYF; CDR3 DNA: TGTGCCAGCAGCTCTCTGGGGGGGCGCAAGGATACGCAGTATTTT
clone size: -; V gene: TRBV11-2; J gene: TRBJ2-2; D gene: -; CDR3 protein: CASSAMGGTGELFF; CDR3 DNA: TGTGCCAGCAGCGCAATGGGGGGTACCGGGGAGCTGTTTTTT
clone size: few; V gene: TRBV7-9; J gene: TRBJ2-3; D gene: TRBD2; CDR3 protein: CASSDETSGRGDTQYF; CDR3 DNA: TGTGCCAGCAGCGACGAGACTAGCGGGAGGGGAGATACGCAGTATTTT
clone size: -; V gene: TRBV4-1; J gene: TRBJ1-5; D gene: -; CDR3 protein: CASSQGGAGDQPQHF; CDR3 DNA: TGCGCCAGCAGCCAAGGGGGAGCGGGGGATCAGCCCCAGCATTTT
clone size: few; V gene: TRBV5-1; J gene: TRBJ2-7; D gene: TRBD2; CDR3 protein: CASSTVAGVEHEQYF; CDR3 DNA: TGCGCCAGCAGCACGGTAGCGGGGGTGGAACACGAGCAGTACTTC